The rows below give T cell receptor beta chains drawn from one sample of a study of CD8 T cells in ankylosing spondylitis. Each CDR3 protein gets one entry after TCRdb re-called the 5' RACE reads with MiXCR. The sample has under 200,000 distinct CDR3 sequences; around 13% are singletons. Sequenced material: blood, either unsorted or a sorted T cell fraction (not recorded which). These receptors originate from a female donor with ankylosing spondylitis or in good health (not recorded which). The CDR3 runs from the conserved cysteine through the conserved F or W. D genes are given only for firm matches. Size is omitted from some rows. Given values are once, few, many or a class for expanded clones.

>TRBV20-1|-|TRBJ2-5|-
TGCAGTGCTAGAGACGGTTTGAGGGTTCAAGAGACCCAGTACTTC
CSARDGLRVQETQYF
>TRBV5-1|-|TRBJ2-7|many
TGCGCCAGCAGCCCAGCCACACTCGCCTACGAGCAGTACTTC
CASSPATLAYEQYF
>TRBV24-1|TRBD1|TRBJ1-1|many
TGTGCCACCAGTCCTGGGACAGGGGGGTCTGAAGCTTTCTTT
CATSPGTGGSEAFF
>TRBV10-3|-|TRBJ2-7|many
TGTGCCATCAGTGGTATCCACGAGCAGTACTTC
CAISGIHEQYF
>TRBV7-9|TRBD1|TRBJ2-7|many
TGTGCCAGCCTCGGACAGGGTTACGAGCAGTACTTC
CASLGQGYEQYF
>TRBV7-2|-|TRBJ1-5|many
TGTGCCAGCAGCCCCATCCCGGGAAGCAATCAGCCCCAGCATTTT
CASSPIPGSNQPQHF
>TRBV19|TRBD2|TRBJ2-7|once
TGTGCCAGTAGTACCGGACTAGCGGCCACCTACGAGCAGTACTTC
CASSTGLAATYEQYF
>TRBV6-1|TRBD1|TRBJ1-3|-
TGTGCCAGCAGTCCCGGAGGGGGCATCTCTGGAAACACCATATATTTT
CASSPGGGISGNTIYF
>TRBV7-2|TRBD2|TRBJ2-7|-
TGTGCCAGCAGCTTTAGCGGGAGGAGCTCCTACGAGCAGTACTTC
CASSFSGRSSYEQYF
>TRBV6-1|-|TRBJ1-5|many
TGTGCCGCTCACCCTCACGGGGCTGGCAATCAGCCCCAGCATTTT
CAAHPHGAGNQPQHF
>TRBV7-8|TRBD2|TRBJ2-7|many
TGTGCCAGCAGCAGGACTAGCGACTACGAGCAGTACTTC
CASSRTSDYEQYF
>TRBV6-2/TRBV6-3|-|TRBJ1-1|many
TGTGCCAGCAGTTACGGGGGCTACGCTGAAGCTTTCTTT
CASSYGGYAEAFF
>TRBV7-2|-|TRBJ1-3|many
TGTGCCAGCAGCCCTACGCCTGCTAGGGGGAGGAACACCATATATTTT
CASSPTPARGRNTIYF
>TRBV28|-|TRBJ2-2|many
TGTGCCAGCCTGGGGTATCCGAACACCGGGGAGCTGTTTTTT
CASLGYPNTGELFF
>TRBV18|TRBD1|TRBJ2-7|-
TGTGCCAGCTCCCTCGGGACAGGGGACATCAACGAGCAGTACTTC
CASSLGTGDINEQYF
>TRBV19|-|TRBJ2-3|once
TGTGCCAGTCAAGGGGCGGGTCTTGGCACAGATACGCAGTATTTT
CASQGAGLGTDTQYF
>TRBV11-2|-|TRBJ1-4|many
TGTGCCAGCAGCTTGGATGGACCTGGTGAAAAACTGTTTTTT
CASSLDGPGEKLFF
>TRBV7-9|-|TRBJ2-6|few
TGTGCCAGCAGCTATTCTGGGAGCTCTGGGGCCAACGTCCTGACTTTC
CASSYSGSSGANVLTF
>TRBV12-3/TRBV12-4|-|TRBJ2-1|few
TGTGCCAGCAGTTTACGGAGTAGTGCCTACAATGAGCAGTTCTTC
CASSLRSSAYNEQFF
>TRBV9|-|TRBJ2-5|-
TGTGCCAGCAGCGTAGTGGCGGCTAGCCAAGAGACCCAGTACTTC
CASSVVAASQETQYF
>TRBV7-2|TRBD1|TRBJ2-3|many
TGTGCCAGCAGCGGACAGGGGGCAGATACGCAGTATTTT
CASSGQGADTQYF
>TRBV3-1|TRBD2|TRBJ2-1|many
TGTGCCAGCAGCCAAGTTGGCGGGAGGGCCGCCTACAATGAGCAGTTCTTC
CASSQVGGRAAYNEQFF
>TRBV12-3/TRBV12-4|-|TRBJ2-1|many
TGTGCCAGCAGAGCGGTGTCCAATGAGCAGTTCTTC
CASRAVSNEQFF
>TRBV7-6|-|TRBJ1-5|many
TGTGCCAGCAGCTTGGGGCAGAGCGCCAATCAGCCCCAGCATTTT
CASSLGQSANQPQHF
>TRBV5-1|-|TRBJ2-3|many
TGCGCCAGCAGCTTGCACAGCCGGAGCACAGATACGCAGTATTTT
CASSLHSRSTDTQYF
>TRBV20-1|TRBD1|TRBJ2-1|-
TGCAGTGCTAGAGAGCCGCGGACAGGGCCCTCCTACAATGAGCAGTTCTTC
CSAREPRTGPSYNEQFF
>TRBV5-1|-|TRBJ1-2|many
TGCGCCAGCAGCCGGGGGGGCCTGACGGAAGGCTACACCTTC
CASSRGGLTEGYTF
>TRBV6-5|-|TRBJ2-7|-
TGTGCCAGCAGTTACAAACTTCACTCCTACGAGCAGTACTTC
CASSYKLHSYEQYF
>TRBV5-5|-|TRBJ2-5|-
TGTGCCAGCAGGAACGGCGGGACGGCTGGGCGTCAAGAAACCCAGTACTTC
CASRNGGTAGRQETQYF
>TRBV20-1|-|TRBJ1-4|few
TGCAGTGCTAGCATGGGGATAATAGCTAATGAAAAACTGTTTTTT
CSASMGIIANEKLFF
>TRBV15|TRBD2|TRBJ2-1|many
TGTGCCACCAGCAGTGGGGCGGGAGAAGTCCATGAGCAGTTCTTC
CATSSGAGEVHEQFF
>TRBV10-3|-|TRBJ2-1|-
TGTGCCATCACCCAAGGACGGGGCAATGAGCAGTTCTTC
CAITQGRGNEQFF
>TRBV5-1|-|TRBJ2-1|many
TGCGCCAGCAGCTTGGGGATTGTCGCAGGGGCCACTTACAATGAGCAGTTCTTC
CASSLGIVAGATYNEQFF
>TRBV13|-|TRBJ2-5|-
TGTGCCAGCAGCTTTGGAGGGGGAAAAATAGAGACCCAGTACTTC
CASSFGGGKIETQYF
>TRBV10-3|-|TRBJ2-5|many
TGTGCCATCAGCGATGGACAGACCTACGGAGGGACCCAGTACTTC
CAISDGQTYGGTQYF
>TRBV15|TRBD1|TRBJ2-7|few
TGTGCCACCAGCAGAGATGCCTCGGACAGGGAAACCTACGAGCAGTACTTC
CATSRDASDRETYEQYF
>TRBV24-1|TRBD2|TRBJ2-2|many
TGTGCCACCAGTGATACTAGCGGTAACACCGGGGAGCTGTTTTTT
CATSDTSGNTGELFF
>TRBV7-6|-|TRBJ2-5|-
TGTGCCAGCAGCTTAGCGACAGCTGCCCAAGAGACCCAGTACTTC
CASSLATAAQETQYF
>TRBV12-5|-|TRBJ2-1|few
TGTGCTAGTGGTTTGGGCCCTCGGAGCGACAATGAGCAGTTCTTC
CASGLGPRSDNEQFF
>TRBV20-1|-|TRBJ2-7|many
TGCAGTGCTAGAGGGACTTACAGCTCCTACGAGCAGTACTTC
CSARGTYSSYEQYF
>TRBV24-1|-|TRBJ2-2|-
TGTGCCACCAGCGATTCTGACACCGGGGAGCTGTTTTTT
CATSDSDTGELFF
>TRBV12-3/TRBV12-4|TRBD1|TRBJ1-3|many
TGTGCCAGCAGTCCGACAGGGTCGCTAGACACCATATATTTT
CASSPTGSLDTIYF
>TRBV5-1|-|TRBJ2-5|many
TGCGCCAGCAGCCCGAATCCGGGCCAGCAAGAGACCCAGTACTTC
CASSPNPGQQETQYF
>TRBV7-2|-|TRBJ2-3|many
TGTGCCAGCAGCTTAAATGTTGGGTCAGAAGATACGCAGTATTTT
CASSLNVGSEDTQYF
>TRBV5-5|-|TRBJ2-7|many
TGTGCCAGCAGCTTGGTGGCCCGCACCTACGAGCAGTACTTC
CASSLVARTYEQYF
>TRBV6-5|-|TRBJ2-2|many
TGTGCCAGCAGGATGGCCGGGGAGCTGTTTTTT
CASRMAGELFF
>TRBV20-1|-|TRBJ1-2|many
TGCAGTGCAGGGACGCGCTATGGCTACACCTTC
CSAGTRYGYTF
>TRBV20-1|TRBD2|TRBJ2-1|few
TGCAGTGCCCTAGCGGAAACTGGGAGCTCCTACAATGAGCAGTTCTTC
CSALAETGSSYNEQFF
>TRBV9|-|TRBJ2-3|many
TGTGCCAGCAGCCCGGCGGAGGTTAGCACAGATACGCAGTATTTT
CASSPAEVSTDTQYF
>TRBV27|TRBD1|TRBJ2-2|many
TGTGCCAGCAGCTACAGACAGGGTCCAACCGGGGAGCTGTTTTTT
CASSYRQGPTGELFF
>TRBV4-3|-|TRBJ1-2|few
TGCGCCAGCAGCCCAGACGATGGGGCATATGGCTACACCTTC
CASSPDDGAYGYTF
>TRBV29-1|TRBD2|TRBJ2-7|many
TGCAGCGTATGGGCGGGGGGCTCTGTACACGAGCAGTACTTC
CSVWAGGSVHEQYF
>TRBV7-2|-|TRBJ2-2|many
TGTGCCAGCAGCTTAAGGCTTACTCCCACCGGGGAGCTGTTTTTT
CASSLRLTPTGELFF
>TRBV7-9|TRBD1|TRBJ2-1|-
TGTGCCAGCAGCCCCGGGACAGATCGCTCCTACAATGAGCAGTTCTTC
CASSPGTDRSYNEQFF